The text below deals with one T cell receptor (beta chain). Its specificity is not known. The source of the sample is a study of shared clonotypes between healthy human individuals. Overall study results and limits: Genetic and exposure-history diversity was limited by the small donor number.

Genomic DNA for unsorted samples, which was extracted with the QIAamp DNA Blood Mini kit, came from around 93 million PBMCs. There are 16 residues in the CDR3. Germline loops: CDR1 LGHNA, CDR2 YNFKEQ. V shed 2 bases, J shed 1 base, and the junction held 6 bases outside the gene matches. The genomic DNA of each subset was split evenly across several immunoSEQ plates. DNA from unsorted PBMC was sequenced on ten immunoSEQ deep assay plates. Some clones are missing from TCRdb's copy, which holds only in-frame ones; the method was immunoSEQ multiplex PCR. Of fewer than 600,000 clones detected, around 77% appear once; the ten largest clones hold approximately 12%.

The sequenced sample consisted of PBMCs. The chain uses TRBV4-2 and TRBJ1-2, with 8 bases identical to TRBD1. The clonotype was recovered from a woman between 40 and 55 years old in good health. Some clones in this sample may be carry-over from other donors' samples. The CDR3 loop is CASSQHGQGINYGYTF. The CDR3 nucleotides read TGTGCCAGCAGCCAACATGGACAGGGAATTAACTATGGCTACACCTTC.